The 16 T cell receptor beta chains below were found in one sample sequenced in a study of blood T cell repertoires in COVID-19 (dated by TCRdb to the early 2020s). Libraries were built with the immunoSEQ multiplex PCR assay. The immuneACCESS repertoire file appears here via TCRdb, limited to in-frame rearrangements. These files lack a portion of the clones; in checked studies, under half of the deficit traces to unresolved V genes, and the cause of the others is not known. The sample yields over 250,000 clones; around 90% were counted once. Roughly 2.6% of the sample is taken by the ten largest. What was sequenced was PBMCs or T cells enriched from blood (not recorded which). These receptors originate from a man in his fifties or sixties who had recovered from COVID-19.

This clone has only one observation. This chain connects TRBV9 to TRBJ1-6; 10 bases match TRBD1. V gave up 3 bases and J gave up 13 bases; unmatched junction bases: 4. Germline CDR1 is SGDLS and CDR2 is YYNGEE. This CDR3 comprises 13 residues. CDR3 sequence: CASSGDRGYPLHF. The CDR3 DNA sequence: TGTGCCAGCAGCGGGGACAGGGGATACCCCCTCCACTTT.

The CDR3 reads CASSDGTVGGELFF. In nucleotides, the CDR3 is TGTGCCAGCAGCGACGGGACTGTAGGCGGGGAGCTGTTTTTT. This chain links TRBV9 with TRBJ2-2, with D tentatively TRBD2 (6 bases). Trimming removed 3 bases at V and 7 bases at J, with 13 bases between. This CDR3 region has 14 residues. Per germline, CDR1 SGDLS and CDR2 YYNGEE.

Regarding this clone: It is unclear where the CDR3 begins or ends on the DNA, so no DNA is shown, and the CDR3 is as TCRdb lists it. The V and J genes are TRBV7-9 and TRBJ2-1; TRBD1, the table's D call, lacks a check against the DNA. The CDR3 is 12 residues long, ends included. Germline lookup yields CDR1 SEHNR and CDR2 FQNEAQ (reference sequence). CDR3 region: CASSFGTGNWFF.

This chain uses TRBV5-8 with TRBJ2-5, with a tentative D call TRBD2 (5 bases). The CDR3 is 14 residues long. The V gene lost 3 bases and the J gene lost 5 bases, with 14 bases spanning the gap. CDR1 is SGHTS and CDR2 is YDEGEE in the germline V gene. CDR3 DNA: TGTGCCAGCAGCTATGACACCCGCGGGGAGACCCAGTACTTC. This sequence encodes CASSYDTRGETQYF.

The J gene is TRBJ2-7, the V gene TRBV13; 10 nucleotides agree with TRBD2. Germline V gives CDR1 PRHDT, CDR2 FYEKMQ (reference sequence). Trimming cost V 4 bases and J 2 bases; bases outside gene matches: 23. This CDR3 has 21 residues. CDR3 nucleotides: TGTGCCAGCAGCTCATATGGGTATTTCAGGGTTGGAGCGGGAGGGCCCTACGAGCAGTACTTC. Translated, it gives CASSSYGYFRVGAGGPYEQYF.

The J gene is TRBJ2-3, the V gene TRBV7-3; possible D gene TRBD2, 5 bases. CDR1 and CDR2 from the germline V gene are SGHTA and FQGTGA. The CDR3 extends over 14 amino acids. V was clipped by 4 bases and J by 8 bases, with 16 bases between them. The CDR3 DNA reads TGTGCCAGCAGCTCCGGCGCGACTAAATCTACGCAGTATTTT. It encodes CASSSGATKSTQYF.

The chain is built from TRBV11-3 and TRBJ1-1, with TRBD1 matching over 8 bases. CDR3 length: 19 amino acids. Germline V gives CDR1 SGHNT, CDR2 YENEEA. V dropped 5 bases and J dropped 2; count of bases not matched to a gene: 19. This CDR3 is CASSQRRAGQDYQNTEAFF. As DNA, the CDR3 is TGTGCCAGCAGCCAACGCCGGGCGGGACAGGACTATCAAAACACTGAAGCTTTCTTT. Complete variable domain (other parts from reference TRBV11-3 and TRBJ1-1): EAGVVQSPRYKIIEKKQPVAFWCNPISGHNTLYWYLQNLGQGPELLIRYENEEAVDDSQLPKDRFSAERLKGVDSTLKIQPAELGDSAVYLCASSQRRAGQDYQNTEAFFGQGTRLTVV.

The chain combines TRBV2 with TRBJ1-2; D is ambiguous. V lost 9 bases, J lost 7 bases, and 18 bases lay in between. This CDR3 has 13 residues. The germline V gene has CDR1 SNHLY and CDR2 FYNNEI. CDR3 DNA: TGTGCCAGTTCCCTCGGGGAATTCGGTGGCTACACCTTC. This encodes CASSLGEFGGYTF.

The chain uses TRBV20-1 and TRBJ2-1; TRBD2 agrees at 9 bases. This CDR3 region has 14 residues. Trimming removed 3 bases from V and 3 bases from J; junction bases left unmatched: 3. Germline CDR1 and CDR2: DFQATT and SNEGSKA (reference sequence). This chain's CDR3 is CSASRRGGYNEQFF. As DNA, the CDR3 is TGCAGTGCTAGTAGGCGGGGGGGCTACAATGAGCAGTTCTTC.

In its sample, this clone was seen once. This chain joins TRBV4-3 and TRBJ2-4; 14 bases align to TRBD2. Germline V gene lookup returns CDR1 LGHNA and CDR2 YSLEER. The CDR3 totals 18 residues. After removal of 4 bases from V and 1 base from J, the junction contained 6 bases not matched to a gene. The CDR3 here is CASSPGLAGGGAKNIQYF. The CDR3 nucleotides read TGCGCCAGCAGCCCCGGACTAGCGGGGGGAGGGGCCAAAAACATTCAGTACTTC.

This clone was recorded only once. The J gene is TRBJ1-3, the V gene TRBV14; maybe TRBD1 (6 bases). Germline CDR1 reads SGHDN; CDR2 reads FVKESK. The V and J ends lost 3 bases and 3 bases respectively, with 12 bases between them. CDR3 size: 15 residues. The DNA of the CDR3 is TGTGCCAGCAGCCACAGGGGAATCGGTGGAAACACCATATATTTT. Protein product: CASSHRGIGGNTIYF.

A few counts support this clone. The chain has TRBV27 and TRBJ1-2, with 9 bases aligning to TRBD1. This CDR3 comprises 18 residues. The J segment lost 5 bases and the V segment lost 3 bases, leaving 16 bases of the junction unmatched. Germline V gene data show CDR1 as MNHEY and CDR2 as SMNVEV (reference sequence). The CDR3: CASSLYTPTGGGGYGYTF. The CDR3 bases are TGTGCCAGCAGTTTGTACACGCCTACAGGGGGCGGGGGATATGGCTACACCTTC.

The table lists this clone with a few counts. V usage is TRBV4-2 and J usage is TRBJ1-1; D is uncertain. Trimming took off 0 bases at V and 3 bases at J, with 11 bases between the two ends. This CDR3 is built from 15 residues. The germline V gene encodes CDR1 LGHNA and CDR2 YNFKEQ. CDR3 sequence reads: CASSQDPTRDTEAFF. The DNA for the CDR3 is TGTGCCAGCAGCCAAGACCCCACGAGGGACACTGAAGCTTTCTTT.

The DNA for the CDR3 is TGTGCCAGCAGCTTAGGTACAGGGGCCGGCAATCAGCCCCAGCATTTT. This sequence encodes CASSLGTGAGNQPQHF. The V gene is TRBV7-6, the J gene TRBJ1-5; 7 bases align to TRBD1. Germline CDR1 SGHVS, CDR2 FNYEAQ. The CDR3 contains 16 residues. Trimming removed 1 base from V and 2 bases from J; junction bases left unmatched: 5.

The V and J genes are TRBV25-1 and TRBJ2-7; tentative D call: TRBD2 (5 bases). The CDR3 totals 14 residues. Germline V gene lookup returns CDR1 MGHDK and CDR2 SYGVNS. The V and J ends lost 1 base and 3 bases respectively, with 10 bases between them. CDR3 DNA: TGTGCCAGCAGTGAATCACCAGCGGACTACGAGCAGTACTTC. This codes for CASSESPADYEQYF.

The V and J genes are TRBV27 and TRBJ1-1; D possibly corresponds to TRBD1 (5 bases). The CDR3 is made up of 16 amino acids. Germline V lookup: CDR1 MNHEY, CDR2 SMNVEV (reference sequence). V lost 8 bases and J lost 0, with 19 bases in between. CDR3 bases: TGTGCCAGCCAGAACAGGAACAGCCAAATGAACACTGAAGCTTTCTTT. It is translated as CASQNRNSQMNTEAFF.